This T cell receptor beta chain appears in the sequencing data of a study of T cell repertoires in cytomegalovirus infection. On this clonotype: Its antigen is currently unknown.

One entry per CDR3 protein, called by TCRdb with MiXCR from the reads. The sample yields under 850,000 distinct CDR3 sequences, approximately 33% seen once. Germline CDR1 reads LNHNV; CDR2 reads YYDKDF (reference sequence). J was trimmed by 10 bases and V by 6 bases; bases with no gene match: 4. CDR3 length equals 11 residues. Study outcomes and limitations: HLA-C-restricted CMV clonotypes gave the most frequent clonotype in two of eight donors.

Sequences were derived from cultured PBMCs, sampled from culture after CMV antigen stimulation. The sequence derives from a human donor in good health (CMV status not recorded). Some clones in this sample may be carry-over from other donors' samples. This chain joins TRBV15 and TRBJ1-1, with TRBD1 matching over 8 bases. This chain's CDR3 is CATSSGTGAFF. The CDR3 DNA follows: TGTGCCACCAGTTCCGGGACAGGAGCTTTCTTT.